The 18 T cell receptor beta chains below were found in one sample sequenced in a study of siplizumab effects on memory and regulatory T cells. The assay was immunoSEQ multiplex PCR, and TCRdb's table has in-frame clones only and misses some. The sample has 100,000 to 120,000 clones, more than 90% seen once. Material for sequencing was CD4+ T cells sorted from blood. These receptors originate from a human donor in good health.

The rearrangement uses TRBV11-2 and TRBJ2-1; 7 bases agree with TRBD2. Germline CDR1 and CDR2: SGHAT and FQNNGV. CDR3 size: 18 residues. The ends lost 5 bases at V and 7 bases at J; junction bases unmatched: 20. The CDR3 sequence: CASSPSFASGPPRNEQFF. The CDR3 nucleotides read TGTGCCAGCAGCCCCTCCTTCGCTAGCGGACCTCCGCGGAATGAGCAGTTCTTC.

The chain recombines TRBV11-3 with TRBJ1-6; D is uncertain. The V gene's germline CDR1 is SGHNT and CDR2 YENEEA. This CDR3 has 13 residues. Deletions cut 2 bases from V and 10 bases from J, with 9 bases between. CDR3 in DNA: TGTGCCAGCAGCTTATCCGGAGGATCACCCCTCCACTTT. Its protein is CASSLSGGSPLHF.

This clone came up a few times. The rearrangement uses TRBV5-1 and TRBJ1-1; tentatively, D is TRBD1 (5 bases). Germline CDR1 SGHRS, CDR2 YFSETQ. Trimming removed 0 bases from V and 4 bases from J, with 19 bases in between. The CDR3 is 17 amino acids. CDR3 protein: CASSLVQGSFLGTEAFF. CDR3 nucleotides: TGCGCCAGCAGCTTGGTTCAGGGATCGTTTTTAGGCACTGAAGCTTTCTTT.

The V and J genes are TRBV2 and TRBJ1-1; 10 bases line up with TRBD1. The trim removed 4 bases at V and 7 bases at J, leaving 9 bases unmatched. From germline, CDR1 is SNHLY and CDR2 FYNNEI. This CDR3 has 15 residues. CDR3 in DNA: TGTGCCAGCAGTGCCGGGCGGACAGGGGGGTTTGAAGCTTTCTTT. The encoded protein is CASSAGRTGGFEAFF.

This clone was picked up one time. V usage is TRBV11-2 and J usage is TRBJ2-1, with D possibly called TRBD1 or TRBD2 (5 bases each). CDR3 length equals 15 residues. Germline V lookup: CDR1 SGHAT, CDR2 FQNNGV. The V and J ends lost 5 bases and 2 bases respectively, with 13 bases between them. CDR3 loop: CASSAGAPPYNEQFF. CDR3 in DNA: TGTGCCAGCAGCGCCGGGGCACCACCCTACAATGAGCAGTTCTTC.

The CDR3, as DNA: TGCGCCAGCCGGGAGGGCAATACGCAGTATTTT. Translation gives CASREGNTQYF. The rearrangement uses TRBV5-1 and TRBJ2-3; 8 positions agree with TRBD2. Germline values: CDR1 SGHRS, CDR2 YFSETQ. V lost 7 bases, J lost 7 bases, and 2 bases stayed unmatched. CDR3 length equals 11 residues.

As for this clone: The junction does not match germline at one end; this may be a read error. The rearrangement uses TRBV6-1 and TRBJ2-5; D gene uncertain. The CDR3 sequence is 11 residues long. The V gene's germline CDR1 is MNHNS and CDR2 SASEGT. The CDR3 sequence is CASSYKQRTHF. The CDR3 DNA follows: TGTGCCAGCAGTTACAAACAGAGAACGCACTTC.

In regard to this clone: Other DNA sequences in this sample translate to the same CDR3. The CDR3 sequence: CASSPLGSTEAFF. The CDR3, as DNA: TGTGCCAGCTCCCCGCTTGGTAGTACTGAAGCTTTCTTT. The rearrangement links TRBV18 to TRBJ1-1; D is unclear. Germline V gene sequence: CDR1 KGHSH, CDR2 LQKENI. The CDR3 spans 13 residues. V was pared by 6 bases and J by 5 bases, with 13 bases between.

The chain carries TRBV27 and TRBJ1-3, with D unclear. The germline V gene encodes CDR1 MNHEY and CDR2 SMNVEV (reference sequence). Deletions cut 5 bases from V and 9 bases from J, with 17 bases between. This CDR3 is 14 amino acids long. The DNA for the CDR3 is TGTGCCAGCAGTGGGGAGATTAAGGGAGGCACCATATATTTT. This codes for CASSGEIKGGTIYF.

The DNA of the CDR3 is TGTGCCAGCAGTGAGGCGGGGGCAGGGGTGTTTAACTATGGCTACACCTTC. Encoded protein: CASSEAGAGVFNYGYTF. The chain carries TRBV6-1 and TRBJ1-2; D possibly corresponds to TRBD1 (6 bases). The CDR3 length is 17 residues. CDR1 and CDR2 from the germline V gene are MNHNS and SASEGT. The V gene lost 3 bases and the J gene lost 1 base, with 18 bases spanning the gap.

The CDR3 here is CASSQGQLFSGANVLTF. DNA for the CDR3: TGCGCCAGCAGCCAAGGACAACTTTTCTCTGGGGCCAACGTCCTGACTTTC. The V and J genes are TRBV4-1 and TRBJ2-6; no clear D. The CDR3 has 17 amino acids. V shed 1 base and J shed 0 bases, with 10 bases lying between them. Germline V gene data show CDR1 as MGHRA and CDR2 as YSYEKL.

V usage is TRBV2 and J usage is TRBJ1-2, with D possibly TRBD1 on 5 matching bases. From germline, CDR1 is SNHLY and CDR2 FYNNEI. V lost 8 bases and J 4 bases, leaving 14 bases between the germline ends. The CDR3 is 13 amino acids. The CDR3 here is CASRGGAGYGYTF. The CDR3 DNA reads TGTGCCAGCCGGGGGGGAGCGGGCTATGGCTACACCTTC.

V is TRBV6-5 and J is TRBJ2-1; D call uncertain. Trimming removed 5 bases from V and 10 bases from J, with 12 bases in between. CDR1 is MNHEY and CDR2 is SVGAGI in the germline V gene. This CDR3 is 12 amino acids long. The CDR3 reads CASSPSKLEQFF. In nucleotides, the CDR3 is TGTGCCAGCAGTCCTTCGAAGTTAGAGCAGTTCTTC.

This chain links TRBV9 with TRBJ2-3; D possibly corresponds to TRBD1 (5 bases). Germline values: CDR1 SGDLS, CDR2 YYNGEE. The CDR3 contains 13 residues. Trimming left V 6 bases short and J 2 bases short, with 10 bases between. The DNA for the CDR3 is TGTGCCAGCAAGCAGGACAACACAGATACGCAGTATTTT. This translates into CASKQDNTDTQYF.

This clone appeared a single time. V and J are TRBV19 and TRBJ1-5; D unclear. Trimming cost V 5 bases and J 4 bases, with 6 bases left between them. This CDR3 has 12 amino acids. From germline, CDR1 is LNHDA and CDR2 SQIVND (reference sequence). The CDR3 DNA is TGTGCCAGTAGTCTAATAAATCAGCCCCAGCATTTT. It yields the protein CASSLINQPQHF.

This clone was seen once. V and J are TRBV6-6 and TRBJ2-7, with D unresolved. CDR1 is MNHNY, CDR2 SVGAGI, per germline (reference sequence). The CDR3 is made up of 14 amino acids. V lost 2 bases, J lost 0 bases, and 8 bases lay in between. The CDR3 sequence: CASSYVAVSYEQYF. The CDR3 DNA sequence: TGTGCCAGCAGTTACGTCGCGGTCTCCTACGAGCAGTACTTC.

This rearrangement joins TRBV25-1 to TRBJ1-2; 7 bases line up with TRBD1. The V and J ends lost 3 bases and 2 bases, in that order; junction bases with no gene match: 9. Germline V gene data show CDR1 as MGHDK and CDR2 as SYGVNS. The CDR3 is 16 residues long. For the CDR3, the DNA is TGTGCCAGCAGTGAGCCAGGGACAGCTGGGAACTATGGCTACACCTTC. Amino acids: CASSEPGTAGNYGYTF.

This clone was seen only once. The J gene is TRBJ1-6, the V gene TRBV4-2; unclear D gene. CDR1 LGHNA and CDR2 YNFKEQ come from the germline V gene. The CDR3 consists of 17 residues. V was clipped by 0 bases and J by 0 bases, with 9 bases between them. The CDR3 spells CASSQDSGSSYNSPLHF. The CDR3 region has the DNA TGTGCCAGCAGCCAAGACTCCGGTAGCTCCTATAATTCACCCCTCCACTTT.